This T cell receptor beta chain was sequenced for a study of tumor and adjacent non-tumor tissue in lung cancer. For the study at large: Samples averaged approximately 3.9 million productive TCRbeta reads each.

This sample's RNA came from whole unsorted tissue. Distant lung tissue was collected more than 3 cm away from the tumor edge. Three rounds of nested PCR, following a modified ARM-PCR protocol, produced the TCRbeta library. TCRdb re-called the multiplex PCR reads with MiXCR, one entry per CDR3 protein. The profile shows 60,000 to 100,000 distinct CDR3 sequences, about 80% of them singletons. Germline values: CDR1 SGDLS, CDR2 YYNGEE. The CDR3 totals 14 residues. The V end was cut by 8 bases, the J end by 4 bases, with 13 bases between. The V call is TRBV9, the J call TRBJ2-6; unclear D gene. Specimen: distant non-tumor lung tissue. This TCR was sampled from a man between 70 and 80 years old with non-small cell lung cancer. The DNA for the CDR3 is TGTGCCAGTAGCATCGTGACAGGGGCCAACGTCCTGACTTTC. This sequence encodes CASSIVTGANVLTF.